A single sample gave rise to the 20 T cell receptor beta chains below, sequenced in a study of CD8+CD57+ T cells in acquired aplastic anemia (dated by TCRdb to the late 2010s). Sequencing was performed on an Illumina HiSeq 2000. TCR beta VDJ combination and CDR3 sequence profiling used genomic DNA as the template. Starting from the raw public reads, TCRdb applied fastp trimming at Q25, assembled clones with MiXCR and retained in-frame beta chains. Identical CDR3 protein sequences are pooled into one entry, listed with their most common genes and DNA. This sample lists 150,000 to 200,000 distinct CDR3 sequences; around 40% were detected once. The ten biggest clones cover approximately 1.1% of the sample. Sequencing used sorted CD4+, CD8+, or CD8+CD57+ T cells (not recorded which) from PBMCs. These receptors came from a human donor in good health.

Comment on this clonotype: A much larger clone is a single base away; this may be a read error. The gene calls are TRBV12-3 or TRBV12-4 and TRBJ1-5; no reliable D call. CDR3 length: 12 residues. CDR3 DNA: TGTACCAGCAGTTTGAGCAATCAGCCCCAGCATTTT. Encoded protein: CTSSLSNQPQHF.

This clonotype has a single count. This rearrangement joins TRBV25-1 to TRBJ1-2; the D gene is possibly TRBD1 (6 bases). The ends were cut back, 3 bases at V and 7 bases at J, with 15 bases in the middle. The CDR3 extends over 14 amino acids. Germline CDR1 MGHDK, CDR2 SYGVNS. CDR3 bases: TGTGCCAGCAGTGACTATCGGACAGATAGTGGCTACACCTTC. Translating it yields CASSDYRTDSGYTF.

This clonotype was seen ten or more times. The chain has TRBV19 and TRBJ1-6; TRBD1 matches at 10 bases. The CDR3 length is 14 residues. Trimming took 5 bases from V and 9 from J; bases not matched to a gene: 4. Germline lookup yields CDR1 LNHDA and CDR2 SQIVND (reference sequence). The CDR3 DNA is TGTGCCAGTAGTCCCGGGACAGGGGCTTCACCCCTCCACTTT. As protein: CASSPGTGASPLHF.

The rearrangement uses TRBV10-2 and TRBJ2-7; D ambiguous. The germline V and J ends were trimmed by 1 base and 0 bases, with 7 bases remaining between them. CDR1 WSHSY and CDR2 SAAADI come from the germline V gene. The CDR3 sequence is 14 residues long. The CDR3 DNA reads TGCGCCAGCAGTGAGTACAGCAGCTCCTACGAGCAGTACTTC. This sequence encodes CASSEYSSSYEQYF.

This clonotype was detected only once. The rearrangement links TRBV25-1 to TRBJ1-6, with D maybe TRBD1 (5 bases). V was trimmed by 10 bases and J by 8 bases, leaving 21 bases between them. CDR1 is MGHDK, CDR2 SYGVNS, per germline. The CDR3 length is 15 residues. Here the CDR3 DNA reads TGTGCCAACGGTGAACTCGGCAGGGTTGATTCACCCCTCCACTTT. Translation: CANGELGRVDSPLHF.

This clonotype was recorded a few times. Compared with germline, one end of the junction differs, possibly owing to a read error. The chain employs TRBV10-3 and TRBJ2-6; 7 nucleotides align to TRBD2. CDR1 ENHRY and CDR2 SYGVKD come from the germline V gene. The CDR3 has 17 amino acids. CDR3 region: CASSESPAGAGANVLTF. Here the CDR3 DNA reads TGTGCCAGCAGTGAATCCCCGGCGGGGGCTGGGGCCAACGTCCTGACTTTC.

Only one count was recorded for this clonotype. The V call is TRBV10-3, the J call TRBJ2-7, with D perhaps given as TRBD1 or TRBD2 (6 bases each). Per germline, CDR1 ENHRY and CDR2 SYGVKD. The CDR3 extends over 15 amino acids. Trimming pared 6 bases from V and 4 bases from J, leaving 19 bases between. The CDR3 loop reads CAISGGIGGWYEQYF. The DNA of the CDR3 is TGTGCCATCAGCGGAGGGATCGGGGGCTGGTACGAGCAGTACTTC.

CDR3 loop: CASSYRLGDYEQYF. CDR3 DNA sequence: TGTGCCAGCAGCTATAGACTGGGGGACTACGAGCAGTACTTC. The chain employs TRBV7-8 and TRBJ2-7; D assignment may be TRBD1 or TRBD2 (5 bases each). With 4 bases removed from V and 3 bases from J, the gap between germline ends came to 13 bases. CDR3 length: 14 amino acids. Germline CDR1 SGHVS, CDR2 FQNEAQ.

The chain combines TRBV14 with TRBJ2-1, with a weak D call TRBD1 (6 bases). The CDR3 is 14 amino acids. The germline V gene encodes CDR1 SGHDN and CDR2 FVKESK. V lost 4 bases to trimming and J lost 9 bases, with 16 bases between them. The CDR3 is CASSLGGAAGEQFF. The CDR3 DNA sequence: TGTGCCAGCAGCCTAGGGGGAGCAGCCGGTGAGCAGTTCTTC.

The gene calls are TRBV11-2 and TRBJ2-5; the D gene is possibly TRBD2 (6 bases). The CDR3 contains 14 residues. The ends were cut back, 0 bases at V and 5 bases at J, with 10 bases in the middle. Germline assignment: CDR1 SGHAT and CDR2 FQNNGV. The CDR3 loop is CASSLDAGRETQYF. The DNA for the CDR3 is TGTGCCAGCAGCTTAGATGCAGGGAGGGAGACCCAGTACTTC.

This clonotype was seen more than once but under ten times. The J gene is TRBJ1-6, the V gene TRBV19, with D unresolved. V lost 3 bases and J lost 9, with 6 bases in between. CDR1 and CDR2 from the germline V gene are LNHDA and SQIVND (reference sequence). There are 12 residues in the CDR3. The CDR3 here is CASSIGFSPLHF. CDR3 in DNA: TGTGCCAGTAGTATCGGATTTTCACCCCTCCACTTT.

This clonotype was counted only a few times. The gene calls are TRBV6-1 and TRBJ2-3; 7 nucleotides agree with TRBD2. The ends lost 8 bases at V and 2 bases at J; junction bases unmatched: 1. The CDR3 extends over 12 amino acids. Germline loops: CDR1 MNHNS, CDR2 SASEGT. Written as DNA, the CDR3 is TGTGCCAGCGGGGGGGTCACAGATACGCAGTATTTT. It is translated as CASGGVTDTQYF.

This clonotype was recorded at least ten times. V is TRBV19 and J is TRBJ1-2; tentatively, D is TRBD1 (5 bases). This CDR3 contains 12 residues. V lost 3 bases and J 4 bases, leaving 6 bases between the germline ends. Germline loops: CDR1 LNHDA, CDR2 SQIVND (reference sequence). CDR3 amino acids: CASSMTAYGYTF. CDR3 sequence (DNA): TGTGCCAGTAGTATGACAGCCTATGGCTACACCTTC.

This clonotype was seen ten or more times. The V gene is TRBV10-3, the J gene TRBJ2-7; D assignment may be TRBD1 or TRBD2 (5 bases each). The CDR3 is 15 residues long. Per the germline V gene, CDR1 is ENHRY and CDR2 is SYGVKD. The V end was cut by 6 bases, the J end by 3 bases, with 18 bases between. The chain's CDR3 is CAIRITRDGGYEQYF. The CDR3 region has the DNA TGTGCCATCAGGATTACCCGGGACGGAGGCTACGAGCAGTACTTC.

The chain is built from TRBV15 and TRBJ1-2; a possible D gene is TRBD1 (5 bases). CDR3 length equals 14 residues. The V gene lost 4 bases and the J gene lost 8 bases, with 17 bases spanning the gap. Germline V gene lookup returns CDR1 LNHNV and CDR2 YYDKDF (reference sequence). CDR3: CATSIGGEAGGYTF. The CDR3 DNA is TGTGCCACCAGCATCGGAGGAGAAGCAGGGGGCTACACCTTC.

This clonotype was counted a few times. The chain recombines TRBV15 with TRBJ1-1; tentatively, D is TRBD1 (5 bases). From germline, CDR1 is LNHNV and CDR2 YYDKDF (reference sequence). The CDR3 is 14 residues long. V lost 9 bases, J lost 3 bases, and 17 bases lay in between. The CDR3: CATLGGGKDTEAFF. In DNA form, the CDR3 reads TGTGCCACACTTGGGGGGGGAAAGGACACTGAAGCTTTCTTT.

This chain joins TRBV25-1 and TRBJ1-2; D is possibly TRBD1 (6 bases). The CDR3 is 19 amino acids. V lost 4 bases and J lost 0, with 24 bases in between. CDR1 MGHDK and CDR2 SYGVNS come from the germline V gene. The CDR3, as DNA: TGTGCCAGCAGTGGATTACGAACAGTGGGGACAACCACTAACTATGGCTACACCTTC. Amino acids: CASSGLRTVGTTTNYGYTF.

Details on this clonotype: A much larger clone differs by one base, so this may be a read error. The CDR3 end shows no conserved phenylalanine or tryptophan, and so a read error is likely. The chain combines TRBV20-1 with TRBJ1-1; 7 bases map to TRBD1. The germline V gene encodes CDR1 DFQATT and CDR2 SNEGSKA (reference sequence). V lost 6 bases, J lost 5 bases, and 9 bases stayed unmatched. This CDR3 region has 13 residues. The CDR3 loop is CSAGRQGGTEAFS. DNA for the CDR3: TGCAGTGCCGGTAGACAGGGAGGGACTGAAGCTTTCTCT.

The genes are TRBV20-1 and TRBJ1-1; the D gene is possibly TRBD1 (5 bases). Trimming left V 7 bases short and J 1 base short, with 13 bases between. CDR1 and CDR2 from the germline V gene are DFQATT and SNEGSKA (reference sequence). This CDR3 is built from 13 residues. CDR3 bases: TGCAGTGGCAAGTCGGGGCGGAACACTGAAGCTTTCTTT. Protein product: CSGKSGRNTEAFF.

A note on this clonotype: One base away lies a much larger clone, so this may be a sequencing read error. The gene calls are TRBV19 and TRBJ2-3; 12 bases are a match to TRBD2. The CDR3 is made up of 14 amino acids. Looked up from germline, CDR1 is LNHDA and CDR2 is SQIVND (reference sequence). The V and J ends lost 10 bases and 5 bases, in that order; junction bases with no gene match: 7. CDR3 nucleotide sequence: TGTGCCAATAGACTAGCGGGGGCGGTAGATACGCAGTATTTT. As protein: CANRLAGAVDTQYF.